This T cell receptor beta chain was sequenced for a study of T cell responses to AZD1222 COVID-19 vaccine. Overall study results and limits: With two AZD1222 doses given, Spike-specific TCR breadth and depth both rose. Nearly half of unique spike-specific TCRs reportedly avoided B.1.351 and B.1.1.7 mutated regions.

V lost 4 bases to trimming and J lost 6 bases, with 9 bases between them. CDR3 length: 13 residues. In germline, CDR1 is SGHTA, CDR2 FQGTGA. Method: immunoSEQ multiplex PCR; TCRdb's copy keeps in-frame clones and lacks some. The sample holds over 150,000 clones; roughly 92% are singletons and the top ten take 0.95% to 1.1%. Note on this clone: Its antigen is not known.

The TCR comes from an adult who received the AZD1222 COVID-19 vaccine. The sample in question was peripheral blood, obtained 28 days after the second AZD1222 dose. V gene TRBV7-3 combines with J gene TRBJ2-2; tentatively, D is TRBD1 or TRBD2 (5 bases each). The CDR3 sequence is CASSWGIPGELFF. The CDR3, as DNA: TGTGCCAGCAGCTGGGGGATTCCCGGGGAGCTGTTTTTT. The complete variable domain, with remaining parts taken from reference TRBV7-3 and TRBJ2-2, reads GAGVSQTPSNKVTEKGKYVELRCDPISGHTALYWYRQSLGQGPEFLIYFQGTGAADDSGLPNDRFFAVRPEGSVSTLKIQRTERGDSAVYLCASSWGIPGELFFGEGSRLTVL.